The rows below give T cell receptor beta chains drawn from one sample of a study of blood T cell repertoires in COVID-19. Sequencing used immunoSEQ multiplex PCR; TCRdb keeps in-frame clones, though not all of them. The sample has 150,000 to 200,000 clones, 88% seen once; the top ten hold roughly 8.9%. Sequenced input: PBMCs or T cells enriched from blood (not recorded which). These TCRs come from a woman aged 18-29 years who had recovered from COVID-19. The conserved cysteine and the conserved F or W are not part of the CDR3 here.

>TRBV5-1
ASSLAGQDYNNEQF
>TRBV19
ASSQIQGHQETQY
>TRBV14
ASSPGTGFGYSPLH
>TRBV5-1
ASSLVSASDTQY
>TRBV4-2
ASSQDLLAGTEQY
>TRBV11-3
ASSRGRNTEAF
>TRBV9
ASSVRDRGYEQY
>TRBV7-7
ASSLDRTSAYNEQF
>TRBV7-9
ASSDSGAYNEQF
>TRBV21-1
ANHPGEYEQY
>TRBV2
ASSAPLAGHYNEQF
>TRBV20-1
SASPGVLGNQPQH
>TRBV28
ASGTAPNEKLF
>TRBV29-1
SVEGTGVADTQY
>TRBV29-1
SVIYPGQGGGYT
>TRBV7-2
ASSPVQILNYGYT
>TRBV2
ASSTHDRYT
>TRBV30
AWGVYDEQF
>TRBV7-9
ASSPQGTGEQY
>TRBV19
ASSILAGKGVLAGELF
>TRBV28
ASSLQGARAQH
>TRBV18
ASSPSGGRADTQY
>TRBV6-6
ASIPTSGYPYNEQF
>TRBV7-9
ASSLVRQGQTSTDTQY
>TRBV5-1
ASSLGQGISGNTIY
>TRBV28
ASSPPRTGKAGNTIY
>TRBV13
ASSLGLASQETQY
>TRBV5-5
ASSPVTGGRGEKLF
>TRBV19
ASRSLGAREKLF
>TRBV6-4
ASSDSQGAQGSNQPQH
>TRBV5-1
ASSLVLNEQF
>TRBV9
ASSILRGRGGYT
>TRBV6-4
ASSDSFRTDFYGYT